This T cell receptor (beta chain) was captured in a study of regulatory T cells in long-lasting Graves disease. CDR1 SGDLS and CDR2 YYNGEE come from the germline V gene. The CDR3 loop spans 13 amino acids. V was trimmed by 1 base and J by 6 bases, leaving 10 bases between them. To make TCR beta libraries, researchers used iRepertoire HTBI primers and Arm-PCR of CDR3 regions. Each CDR3 protein is one row after TCRdb ran MiXCR on the multiplex PCR reads. The repertoire holds some 500,000 distinct CDR3 sequences, with 16% as singletons. The table lists this clonotype with a few counts. Its antigen is still unknown. Study-level points and caveats: Accuracy was perhaps lowered by the small sample size.

Indicated time point: newly diagnosed GD, antithyroid drugs for less than 3 months. Construction of the TCR library relied on RNA isolated from PBMCs. In addition, the sample was reused for a study of T cells in Graves' hyperthyroidism and ophthalmopathy. That paper notes: The HTBI primer set served for first-round RT-PCR of the TCR CDR3.

This TCR derives from a woman aged 40-65 years with Graves disease. The rearrangement joins TRBV9 to TRBJ1-1; no reliable D call. The specimen was peripheral blood mononuclear cells (PBMCs), collected at new diagnosis, from a patient treated with antithyroid drugs. The CDR3 sequence is CASSVNPNAEAFF. CDR3 DNA sequence: TGTGCCAGCAGCGTAAACCCTAACGCTGAAGCTTTCTTT.